This T cell receptor beta chain was obtained from a study of cytotoxic CD8 clonotypes in ibrutinib-treated CLL. Study-wide results and limits: Private clonotypes, not public ones, expanded at ibrutinib response. Starting clonality was above that of age-matched healthy donors and tracked circulating CD8+ T-cell counts.

Sequencing used immunoSEQ multiplex PCR; TCRdb keeps in-frame clones, though not all of them. The sample holds 28,000 or so clones, approximately 62% seen once. The CDR3 is made up of 14 amino acids. Trimming removed 2 bases from V and 4 bases from J, with 9 bases in between. Looked up from germline, CDR1 is MNHNY and CDR2 is SVGAGI (reference sequence). About this clone itself: Its specificity is not known.

The sample in question was PBMCs, obtained before ibrutinib treatment. This clonotype was sampled from a human donor with chronic lymphocytic leukemia. V usage is TRBV6-6 and J usage is TRBJ2-1; D is uncertain. The chain's CDR3 is CASSYPPGYNEQFF. Written as DNA, the CDR3 is TGTGCCAGCAGTTACCCTCCCGGTTACAATGAGCAGTTCTTC.